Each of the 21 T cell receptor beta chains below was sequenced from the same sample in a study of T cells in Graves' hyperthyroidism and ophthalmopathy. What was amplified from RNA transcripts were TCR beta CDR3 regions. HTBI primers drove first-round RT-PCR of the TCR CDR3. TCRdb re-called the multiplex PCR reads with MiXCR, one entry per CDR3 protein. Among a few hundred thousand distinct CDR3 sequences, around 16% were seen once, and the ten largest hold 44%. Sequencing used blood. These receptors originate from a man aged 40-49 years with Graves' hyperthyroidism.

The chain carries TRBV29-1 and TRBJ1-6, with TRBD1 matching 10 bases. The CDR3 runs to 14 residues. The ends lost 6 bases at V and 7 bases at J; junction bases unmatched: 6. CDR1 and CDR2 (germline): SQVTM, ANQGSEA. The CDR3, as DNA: TGCAGCGTCCGGACAGGGGGTCGGAATTCACCCCTCCACTTT. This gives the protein CSVRTGGRNSPLHF.

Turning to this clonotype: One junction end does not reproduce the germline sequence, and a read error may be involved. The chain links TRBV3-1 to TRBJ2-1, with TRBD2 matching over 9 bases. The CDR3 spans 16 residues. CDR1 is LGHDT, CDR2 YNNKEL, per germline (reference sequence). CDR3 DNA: TGTGCTAGCAGCTCCTCAACTAGCGGGTTTTACAATGAGCAGTTCTTC. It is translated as CASSSSTSGFYNEQFF.

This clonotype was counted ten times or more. As DNA, the CDR3 is TGTGCCAGCAGACCTATGGGGGGGGCTGAGACCGGGGAGCTGTTTTTT. Translation: CASRPMGGAETGELFF. The genes are TRBV3-1 and TRBJ2-2; TRBD2 might be the D (7 bases). Between the trimmed V and J ends, which lost 6 bases and 5 bases, there was a span of 19 bases. The CDR3 runs to 16 residues. The germline V gene encodes CDR1 LGHDT and CDR2 YNNKEL (reference sequence).

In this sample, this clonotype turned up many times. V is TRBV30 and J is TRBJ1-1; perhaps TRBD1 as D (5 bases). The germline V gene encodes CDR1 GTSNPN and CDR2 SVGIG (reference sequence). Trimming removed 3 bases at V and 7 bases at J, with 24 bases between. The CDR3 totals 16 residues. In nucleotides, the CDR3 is TGTGCCTGGAGCCTCACCCAGGGCAGGCCGAAAGTTGAAGCTTTCTTT. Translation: CAWSLTQGRPKVEAFF.

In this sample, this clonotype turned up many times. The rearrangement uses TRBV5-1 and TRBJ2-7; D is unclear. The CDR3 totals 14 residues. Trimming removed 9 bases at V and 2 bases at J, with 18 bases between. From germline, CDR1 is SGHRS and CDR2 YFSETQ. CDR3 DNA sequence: TGCGCCACCAAAGTTGGGTACACTGCCTACGAGCAGTACTTC. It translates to CATKVGYTAYEQYF.

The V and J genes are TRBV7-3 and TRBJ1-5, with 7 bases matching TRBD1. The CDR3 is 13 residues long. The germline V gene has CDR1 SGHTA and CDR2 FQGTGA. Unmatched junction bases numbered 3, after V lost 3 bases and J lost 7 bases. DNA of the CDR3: TGTGCCAGCAGCTTGGGGACAGAGCAGCCCCAGCATTTT. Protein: CASSLGTEQPQHF.

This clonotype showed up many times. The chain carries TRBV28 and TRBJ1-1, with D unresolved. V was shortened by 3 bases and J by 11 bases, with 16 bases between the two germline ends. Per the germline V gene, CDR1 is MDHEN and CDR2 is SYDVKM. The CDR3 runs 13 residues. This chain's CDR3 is CASSFQLRNRAFF. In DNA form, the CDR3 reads TGTGCCAGCAGTTTTCAGCTTCGAAATCGCGCTTTCTTT. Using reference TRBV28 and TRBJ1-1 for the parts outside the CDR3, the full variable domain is DVKVTQSSRYLVKRTGEKVFLECVQDMDHENMFWYRQDPGLGLRLIYFSYDVKMKEKGDIPEGYSVSREKKERFSLILESASTNQTSMYLCASSFQLRNRAFFGQGTRLTVV.

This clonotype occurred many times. The CDR3 nucleotides read TGTGCCAGCAGCCCGGGACAGAACACAGATACGCAGTATTTT. Amino acids: CASSPGQNTDTQYF. This rearrangement joins TRBV7-3 to TRBJ2-3, with 7 bases aligning to TRBD1. Germline trimming cut 5 bases from V and 2 bases from J; bases unmatched to any gene: 4. Per germline, CDR1 SGHTA and CDR2 FQGTGA. The CDR3 sequence is 14 residues long. Filled out from reference TRBV7-3 and TRBJ2-3, the complete variable domain reads GAGVSQTPSNKVTEKGKYVELRCDPISGHTALYWYRQSLGQGPEFLIYFQGTGAADDSGLPNDRFFAVRPEGSVSTLKIQRTERGDSAVYLCASSPGQNTDTQYFGPGTRLTVL.

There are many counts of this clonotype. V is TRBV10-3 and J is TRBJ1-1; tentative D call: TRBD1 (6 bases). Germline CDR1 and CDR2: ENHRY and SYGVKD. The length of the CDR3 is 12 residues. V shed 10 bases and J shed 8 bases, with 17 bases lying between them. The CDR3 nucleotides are TGTGCCACGACGGGTTGGACAGAGGAAGCTTTCTTT. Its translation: CATTGWTEEAFF.

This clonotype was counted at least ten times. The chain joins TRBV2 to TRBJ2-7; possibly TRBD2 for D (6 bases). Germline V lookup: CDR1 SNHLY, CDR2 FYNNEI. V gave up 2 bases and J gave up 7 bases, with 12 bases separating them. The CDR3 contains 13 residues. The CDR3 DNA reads TGTGCCAGCAGTGAAAAGCGGGCCGGGGAGCAGTACTTC. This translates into CASSEKRAGEQYF.

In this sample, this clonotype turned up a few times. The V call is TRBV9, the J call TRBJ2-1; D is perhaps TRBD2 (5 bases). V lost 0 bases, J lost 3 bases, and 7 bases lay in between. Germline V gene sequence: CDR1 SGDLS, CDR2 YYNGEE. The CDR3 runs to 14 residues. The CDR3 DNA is TGTGCCAGCAGCGTAGGACGGGACTACAATGAGCAGTTCTTC. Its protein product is CASSVGRDYNEQFF.

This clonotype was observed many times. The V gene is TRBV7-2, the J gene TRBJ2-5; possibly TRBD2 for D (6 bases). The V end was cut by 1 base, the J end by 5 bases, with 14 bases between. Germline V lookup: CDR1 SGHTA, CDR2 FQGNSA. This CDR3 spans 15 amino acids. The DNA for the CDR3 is TGTGCCAGCAGCTTAGGTGGAACTGGGGGGGAGACCCAGTACTTC. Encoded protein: CASSLGGTGGETQYF.

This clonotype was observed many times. CDR3 sequence reads: CASSTPGVNYGYTF. The CDR3 nucleotides read TGTGCCAGCAGCACCCCGGGGGTTAACTATGGCTACACCTTC. The rearrangement uses TRBV9 and TRBJ1-2, with a tentative D call TRBD1 (5 bases). V lost 4 bases to trimming and J lost 1 base, with 11 bases between them. The CDR3 contains 14 residues. CDR1 and CDR2 (germline): SGDLS, YYNGEE.

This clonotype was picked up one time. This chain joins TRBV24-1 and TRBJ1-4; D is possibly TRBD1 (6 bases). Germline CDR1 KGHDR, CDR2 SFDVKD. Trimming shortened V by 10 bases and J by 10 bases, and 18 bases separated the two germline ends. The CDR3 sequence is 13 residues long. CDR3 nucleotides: TGTGCCACAGAGGACAGAAGGGATGGAAAACTGTTTTTT. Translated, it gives CATEDRRDGKLFF.

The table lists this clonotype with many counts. CDR3 sequence: CASSPGRRGGRNEQFF. CDR3 nucleotide sequence: TGTGCCAGCAGTCCGGGCCGGCGGGGGGGCCGCAATGAGCAGTTCTTC. The rearrangement uses TRBV12-3 or TRBV12-4 and TRBJ2-1; 9 bases line up with TRBD2. Trimming took 5 bases from V and 6 from J; bases not matched to a gene: 11. This CDR3 is 16 amino acids long.

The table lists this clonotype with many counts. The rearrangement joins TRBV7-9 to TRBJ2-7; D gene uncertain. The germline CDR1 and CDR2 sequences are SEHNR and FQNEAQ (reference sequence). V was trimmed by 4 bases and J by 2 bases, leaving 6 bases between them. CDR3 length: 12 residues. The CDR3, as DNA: TGTGCCAGCAGCTCGCACCCCTACGAGCAGTACTTC. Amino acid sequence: CASSSHPYEQYF.

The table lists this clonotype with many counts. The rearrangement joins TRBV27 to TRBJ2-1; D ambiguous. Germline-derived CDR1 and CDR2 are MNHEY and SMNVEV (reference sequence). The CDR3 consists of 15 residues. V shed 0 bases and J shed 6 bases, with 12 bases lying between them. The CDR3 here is CASSLSRDGFNEQFF. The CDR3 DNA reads TGTGCCAGCAGTTTATCGCGTGATGGCTTCAATGAGCAGTTCTTC.

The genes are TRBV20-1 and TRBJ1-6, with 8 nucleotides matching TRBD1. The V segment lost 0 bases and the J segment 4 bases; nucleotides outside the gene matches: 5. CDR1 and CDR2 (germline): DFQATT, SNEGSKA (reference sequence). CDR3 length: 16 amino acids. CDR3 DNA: TGCAGTGCTAGAGACCACGGACAGGGTTATAATTCACCCCTCCACTTT. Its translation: CSARDHGQGYNSPLHF.

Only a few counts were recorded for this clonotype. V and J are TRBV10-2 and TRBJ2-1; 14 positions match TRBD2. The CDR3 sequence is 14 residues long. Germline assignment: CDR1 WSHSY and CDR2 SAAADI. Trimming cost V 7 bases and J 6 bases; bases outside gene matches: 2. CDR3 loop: CASNGLAGGNEQFF. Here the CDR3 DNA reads TGCGCCAGCAACGGACTAGCGGGGGGCAATGAGCAGTTCTTC.

The CDR3 DNA reads as TGTGCCAGCAGCTTAGAGATGAGGACAGACACAGATACGCAGTATTTT. Translated, it gives CASSLEMRTDTDTQYF. The chain combines TRBV7-2 with TRBJ2-3; tentative D call: TRBD1 (6 bases). V was trimmed by 1 base and J by 2 bases, leaving 13 bases between them. CDR3 length: 16 residues. Germline CDR1 is SGHTA and CDR2 is FQGNSA.

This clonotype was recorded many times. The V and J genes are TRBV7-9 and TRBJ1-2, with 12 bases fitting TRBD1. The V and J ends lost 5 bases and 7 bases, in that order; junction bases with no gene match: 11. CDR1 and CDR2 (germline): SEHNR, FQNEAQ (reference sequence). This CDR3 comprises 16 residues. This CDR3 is CASSPGQGAFEGGYTF. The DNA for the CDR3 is TGTGCCAGCAGCCCGGGACAGGGGGCATTTGAGGGTGGCTACACCTTC.